This T cell receptor (beta chain) is drawn from a study of T cell repertoires in cytomegalovirus infection. Study as a whole: CMV infection plus the matching HLA type was flagged by public TCR beta signatures.

Germline lookup yields CDR1 LNHDA and CDR2 SQIVND (reference sequence). The V and J ends lost 7 bases and 4 bases respectively, with 13 bases between them. CDR3 length: 13 amino acids. Findings of the study overall: There were carriers of CMV plus the relevant HLA, and cumulative public TCR beta family frequency identified them. Ex vivo responses were dominated by HLA-C-restricted CMV-specific TCR beta clonotypes.

TCRdb passed the reads through MiXCR, listing each CDR3 protein once. Of about 920,000 distinct CDR3 sequences in the sample, roughly 31% were seen once. Note on this clonotype: Antigen specificity is unknown.

The clonotype originates from a human donor in good health (CMV status not recorded). Some clones in this sample may be carry-over from other donors' samples. Sequencing used cultured CD8+ T cells from PBMCs, obtained from culture after CMV antigen stimulation. V gene TRBV19 combines with J gene TRBJ1-1, with D hard to call. The CDR3: CASNPGGGTEAFF. CDR3 in DNA: TGTGCCAGTAATCCGGGAGGTGGCACTGAAGCTTTCTTT.